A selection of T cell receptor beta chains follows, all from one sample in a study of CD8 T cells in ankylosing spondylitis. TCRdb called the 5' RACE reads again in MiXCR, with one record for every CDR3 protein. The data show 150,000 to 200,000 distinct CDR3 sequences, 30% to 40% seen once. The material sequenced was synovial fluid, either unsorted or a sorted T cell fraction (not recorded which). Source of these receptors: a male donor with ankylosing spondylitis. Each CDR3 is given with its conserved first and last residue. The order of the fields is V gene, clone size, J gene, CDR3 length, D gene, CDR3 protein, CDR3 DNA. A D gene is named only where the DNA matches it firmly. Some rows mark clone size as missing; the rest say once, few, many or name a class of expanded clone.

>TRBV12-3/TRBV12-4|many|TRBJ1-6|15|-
CASSSWWQGDSPLHF
TGTGCCAGCAGTTCTTGGTGGCAGGGTGATTCACCCCTCCACTTT
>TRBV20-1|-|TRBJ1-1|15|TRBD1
CSAGIPDRLNTEAFF
TGCAGTGCTGGGATCCCGGACAGGTTGAACACTGAAGCTTTCTTT
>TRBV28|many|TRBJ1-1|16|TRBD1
CASRTPGTAPNTEAFF
TGTGCCAGCCGGACACCAGGGACAGCTCCGAACACTGAAGCTTTCTTT
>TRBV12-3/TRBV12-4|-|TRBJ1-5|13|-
CASSLSQNQPQHF
TGTGCCAGCAGTTTAAGTCAGAATCAGCCCCAGCATTTT
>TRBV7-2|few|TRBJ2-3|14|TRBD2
CASSLGLAGDTQYF
TGTGCCAGCAGCCTTGGACTAGCAGGGGATACGCAGTATTTT
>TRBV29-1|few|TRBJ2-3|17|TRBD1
CSVEWPTGGRRTDTQYF
TGCAGCGTTGAATGGCCGACAGGGGGAAGACGCACAGATACGCAGTATTTT
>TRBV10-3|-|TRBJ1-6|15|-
CAIRSPGDYNSPLHF
TGTGCCATCAGATCCCCAGGGGACTATAATTCACCCCTCCACTTT
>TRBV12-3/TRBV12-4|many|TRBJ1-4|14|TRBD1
CASFRSGGVEKLFF
TGTGCCAGCTTCCGGTCAGGGGGTGTTGAAAAACTGTTTTTT
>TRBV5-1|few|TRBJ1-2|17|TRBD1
CASSLMSTTRGFFGYTF
TGCGCCAGCAGCTTAATGAGCACGACCAGGGGGTTCTTTGGCTACACCTTC
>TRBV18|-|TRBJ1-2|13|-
CASSQDAVYGYTF
TGTGCCAGCTCTCAGGACGCCGTCTATGGCTACACCTTC
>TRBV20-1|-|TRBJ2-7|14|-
CSARLDSSGYEQYF
TGCAGTGCTAGATTAGACAGTTCCGGCTACGAGCAGTACTTC
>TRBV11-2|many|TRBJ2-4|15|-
CASSFSGVAKNIQYF
TGTGCCAGCAGCTTTTCGGGTGTAGCCAAAAACATTCAGTACTTC
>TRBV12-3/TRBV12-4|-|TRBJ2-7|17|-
CASSFRPTGPSSYEQYF
TGTGCCAGCAGTTTCCGGCCCACCGGACCAAGCTCCTACGAGCAGTACTTC
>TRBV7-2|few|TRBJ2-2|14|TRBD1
CASSSPGGGGELFF
TGTGCCAGCAGCTCCCCAGGGGGCGGCGGGGAGCTGTTTTTT
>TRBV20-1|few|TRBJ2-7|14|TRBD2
CSATGTSDLYEQYF
TGCAGTGCAACCGGGACTAGCGACCTCTACGAGCAGTACTTC
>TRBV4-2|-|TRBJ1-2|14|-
CASSQVVGQGGYTF
TGTGCCAGCAGCCAAGTTGTGGGGCAGGGTGGCTACACCTTC
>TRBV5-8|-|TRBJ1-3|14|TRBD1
CASSLPQGGNTIYF
TGTGCCAGCAGCTTGCCACAGGGGGGAAACACCATATATTTT
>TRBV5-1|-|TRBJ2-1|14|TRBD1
CASSMDRGDREQFF
TGCGCCAGCAGCATGGACAGGGGGGACCGTGAGCAGTTCTTC
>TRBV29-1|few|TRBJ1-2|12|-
CSVDGGNYGYTF
TGCAGCGTTGACGGAGGGAACTATGGCTACACCTTC
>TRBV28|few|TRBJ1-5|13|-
CASGIYSNQPQHF
TGTGCCAGCGGGATCTATAGCAATCAGCCCCAGCATTTT
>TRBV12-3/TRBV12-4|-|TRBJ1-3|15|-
CASRSKPISGNTIYF
TGTGCCAGCAGATCAAAGCCCATCTCTGGAAACACCATATATTTT
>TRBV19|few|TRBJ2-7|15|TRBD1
CASSILPGTGAEQYF
TGTGCCAGTAGTATTCTACCCGGGACAGGGGCCGAGCAGTACTTC
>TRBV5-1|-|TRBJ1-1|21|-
CASSLKGPAGGTRLLNTEAFF
TGCGCCAGCAGCTTGAAAGGGCCTGCGGGGGGGACAAGACTACTGAACACTGAAGCTTTCTTT
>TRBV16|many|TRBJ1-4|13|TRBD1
CASSQISRQGDQF
TGTGCCAGCAGCCAAATTAGCCGGCAGGGGGACCAATTT
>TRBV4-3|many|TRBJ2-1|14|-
CASSQETAHNEQFF
TGCGCCAGCAGCCAAGAAACGGCGCACAATGAGCAGTTCTTC
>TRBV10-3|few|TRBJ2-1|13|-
CAISEFLPNEQFF
TGTGCCATCAGTGAGTTTTTACCCAATGAGCAGTTCTTC
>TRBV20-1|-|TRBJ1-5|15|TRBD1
CSARPNTGGNQPQHF
TGCAGTGCTAGACCAAACACAGGGGGCAATCAGCCCCAGCATTTT
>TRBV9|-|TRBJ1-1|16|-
CASSARPGGANTEAFF
TGTGCCAGCAGCGCCCGACCGGGGGGCGCCAACACTGAAGCTTTCTTT
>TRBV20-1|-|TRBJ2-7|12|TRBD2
CSALAGPYEQYF
TGCAGTGCTCTAGCGGGACCCTACGAGCAGTACTTC
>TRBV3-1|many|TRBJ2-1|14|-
CASSPHMEGDEQFF
TGTGCCAGCAGCCCGCACATGGAGGGGGATGAGCAGTTCTTC
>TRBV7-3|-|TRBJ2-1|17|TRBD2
CASSLGGLAGRYNEQFF
TGTGCCAGCAGCTTAGGTGGCCTAGCGGGGCGGTACAATGAGCAGTTCTTC
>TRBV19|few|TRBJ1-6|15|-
CASSMSANLNSPLHF
TGTGCCAGTAGTATGTCGGCAAACCTTAATTCACCCCTCCACTTT
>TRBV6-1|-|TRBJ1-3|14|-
CASSRWGAGNTIYF
TGTGCCAGCAGCCGGTGGGGGGCTGGAAACACCATATATTTT
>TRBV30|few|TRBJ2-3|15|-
CAWSVPGLYTDTQYF
TGTGCCTGGAGTGTACCGGGGCTTTACACAGATACGCAGTATTTT
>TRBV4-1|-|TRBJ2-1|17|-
CASSQDRSTATYNEQFF
TGCGCCAGCAGCCAAGACCGGAGCACGGCGACCTACAATGAGCAGTTCTTC
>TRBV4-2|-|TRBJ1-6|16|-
CASSQDQSSYNSPLHF
TGTGCCAGCAGCCAAGACCAGAGCTCCTATAATTCACCCCTCCACTTT
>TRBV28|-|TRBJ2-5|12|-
CASSSEVETQYF
TGTGCCAGCAGCTCAGAGGTAGAGACCCAGTACTTC
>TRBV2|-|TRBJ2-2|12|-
CASSEGVGELFF
TGTGCCAGCAGTGAAGGGGTCGGGGAGCTGTTTTTT
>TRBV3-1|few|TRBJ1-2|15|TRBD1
CASSQGQGRNYGYTF
TGTGCCAGCAGCCAAGGACAGGGACGTAACTATGGCTACACCTTC
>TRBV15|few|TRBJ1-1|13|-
CATSSTDLLGAFF
TGTGCCACCAGCTCCACGGACCTGCTCGGGGCTTTCTTT
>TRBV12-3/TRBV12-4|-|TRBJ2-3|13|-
CASSLGQGDTQYF
TGTGCCAGCAGTTTGGGGCAGGGGGATACGCAGTATTTT
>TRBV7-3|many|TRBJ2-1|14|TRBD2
CASSRTSDYNEQFF
TGTGCCAGCAGTCGGACTAGCGATTACAATGAGCAGTTCTTC
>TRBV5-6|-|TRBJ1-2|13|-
CASSQLQNYGYTF
TGTGCCAGCAGCCAGTTACAGAACTATGGCTACACCTTC
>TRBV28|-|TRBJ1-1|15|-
CASSCPRGGRNEAFF
TGTGCCAGCAGTTGTCCCCGAGGGGGGCGGAATGAAGCTTTCTTT
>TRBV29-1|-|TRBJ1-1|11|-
CSVVIALEAFF
TGCAGCGTTGTGATAGCCCTTGAAGCTTTCTTT
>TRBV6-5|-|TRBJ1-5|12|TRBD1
CATTTGNQPQHF
TGTGCCACTACGACAGGGAATCAGCCCCAGCATTTT
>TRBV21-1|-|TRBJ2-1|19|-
CASSNYGTGASLRGNEQFF
TGTGCCAGCAGCAATTATGGGACAGGGGCGTCCCTGAGGGGCAATGAGCAGTTCTTC
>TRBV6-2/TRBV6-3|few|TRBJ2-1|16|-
CASSYWAERGLDEQFF
TGTGCCAGCAGTTACTGGGCGGAACGCGGTCTCGATGAGCAGTTCTTC
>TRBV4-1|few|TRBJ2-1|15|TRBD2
CASSKSSGDYNEQFF
TGCGCCAGCAGCAAGAGTAGCGGGGACTACAATGAGCAGTTCTTC
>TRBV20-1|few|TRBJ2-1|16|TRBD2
CSARSPSGVTYNEQFF
TGCAGTGCTAGATCACCTAGCGGGGTGACCTACAATGAGCAGTTCTTC
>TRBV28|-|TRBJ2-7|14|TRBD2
CASRGRGGTPEQYF
TGTGCCAGCAGGGGCCGGGGGGGCACTCCCGAGCAGTACTTC
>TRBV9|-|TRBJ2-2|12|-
CASSQGSGVLFF
TGTGCCAGCAGCCAGGGGTCTGGCGTTTTGTTTTTT
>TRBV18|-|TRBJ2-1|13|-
CASSPWEDNEQFF
TGTGCCAGCTCACCATGGGAAGACAATGAGCAGTTCTTC
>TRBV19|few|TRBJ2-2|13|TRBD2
CASSKREIRELFF
TGTGCCAGTAGCAAGCGGGAGATCCGGGAGCTGTTTTTT
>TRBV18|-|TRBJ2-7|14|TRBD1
CASSPNTGAYEQYF
TGTGCCAGCTCACCGAATACAGGGGCCTACGAGCAGTACTTC
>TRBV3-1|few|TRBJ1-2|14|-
CASSQDVGRYGYTF
TGTGCCAGCAGCCAAGATGTGGGGAGATATGGCTACACCTTC
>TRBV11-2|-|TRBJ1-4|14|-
CASSWQLSNEKLFF
TGTGCCAGCAGCTGGCAATTGTCTAATGAAAAACTGTTTTTT